The clone carrying this T cell receptor beta chain was seen a single time. This CDR3 has 17 residues. Per the germline V gene, CDR1 is ENHRY and CDR2 is SYGVKD. Trimming cost V 6 bases and J 1 base; bases outside gene matches: 14. The method was immunoSEQ multiplex PCR; TCRdb's version includes in-frame clones alone and lacks a portion of them. The sample consists of around 120,000 clones, more than 85% of them appearing once. This record belongs to a study of T cell responses to AZD1222 COVID-19 vaccine. The sequenced sample was peripheral blood, obtained 28 days after the second AZD1222 dose. The sequence came from an adult who received the AZD1222 COVID-19 vaccine. The chain combines TRBV10-3 with TRBJ2-7; 8 bases match TRBD2. CDR3 bases: TGTGCCATCAGCACAACTCTCGGGAGGGCCGGGTCCTACGAGCAGTACTTC. As protein: CAISTTLGRAGSYEQYF.